This T cell receptor (delta chain) was sequenced for a study of Vδ1+ human thymocytes. Notes on this clone: Antigen: not known.

RNA was extracted from the cells and then reverse transcribed. Pooled V-gene forward primers with one constant-region reverse primer generated the CDR3 amplicons by multiplex PCR. TCRdb redid the clone calls on the multiplex PCR reads with CATT. The repertoire includes about 53,000 delta-chain clones, roughly 16% of them detected once, and approximately 0.4% sits in the top ten. CDR3 size: 19 residues. V lost 3 bases to trimming and J lost 3 bases; unmatched junction nucleotides: 14. The germline CDR1 and CDR2 sequences are TSWWSYY and QGS. Overall study results and limits: In the thymus, TRG and TRD repertoires looked highly polyclonal with Gaussian CDR3 lengths.

The sample was Vdelta1+ gamma-delta thymocytes from the thymus. Subset noted: FACS-sorted CD3+ TCRalphabeta- TCRVdelta1+ TCRVdelta2- thymocytes. The V and J genes are TRDV1 and TRDJ1; 12 bases map to TRDD3. The sequence derives from a girl under two years old who had congenital heart surgery. CDR3 residues: CALGDNMCTYWGIPDKLIF. The DNA of the CDR3 is TGTGCTCTTGGGGATAACATGTGCACCTACTGGGGGATACCCGATAAACTCATCTTT.